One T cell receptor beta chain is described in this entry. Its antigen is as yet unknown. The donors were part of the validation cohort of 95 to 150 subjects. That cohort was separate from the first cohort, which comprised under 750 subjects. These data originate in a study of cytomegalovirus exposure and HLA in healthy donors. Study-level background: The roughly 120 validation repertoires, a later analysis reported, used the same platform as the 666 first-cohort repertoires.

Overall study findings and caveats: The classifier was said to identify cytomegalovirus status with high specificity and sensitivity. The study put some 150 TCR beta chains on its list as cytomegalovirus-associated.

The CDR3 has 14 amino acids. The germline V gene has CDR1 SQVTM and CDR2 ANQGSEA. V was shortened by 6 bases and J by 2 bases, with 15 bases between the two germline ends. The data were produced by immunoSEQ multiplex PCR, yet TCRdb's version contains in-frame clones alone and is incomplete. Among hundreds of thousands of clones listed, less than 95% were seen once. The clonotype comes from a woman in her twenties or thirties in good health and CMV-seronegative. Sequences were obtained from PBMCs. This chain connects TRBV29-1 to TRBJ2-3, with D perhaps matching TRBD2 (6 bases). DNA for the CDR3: TGCAGCGTCCCCACGGGACTTCTCACAGATACGCAGTATTTT. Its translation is CSVPTGLLTDTQYF.